These T cell receptor beta chains were read from a single sample in a study of blood T cell repertoires in COVID-19. Profiled with immunoSEQ multiplex PCR; TCRdb holds only in-frame clones, not every one. The sample has about 200,000 clones, more than 70% seen once. The sequenced sample consisted of PBMCs or T cells enriched from blood (not recorded which). The source of these receptors is a man aged 40-55 years with acute COVID-19. The CDR3 runs from the conserved cysteine through the conserved F or W. D genes are given only for firm matches. Only part of the rows carry a size: once, few, many, or a class if the clone is expanded.

J gene: TRBJ1-1
clone size: once
D gene: -
V gene: TRBV11-3
CDR3 DNA: TGTGCCAGCAGCTTTCTCGACATGACCTCCACTGAAGCTTTCTTT
CDR3 protein: CASSFLDMTSTEAFF

J gene: TRBJ2-1
clone size: -
D gene: TRBD2
V gene: TRBV28
CDR3 DNA: TGTGCCAGCAGGGGAGGACTAGAGGGGAGTCATGAGCAGTTCTTC
CDR3 protein: CASRGGLEGSHEQFF

J gene: TRBJ1-2
clone size: -
D gene: -
V gene: TRBV20-1
CDR3 DNA: TGCAGTGCTAGTTCCGGGGAGGAGTATGGCTACACCTTC
CDR3 protein: CSASSGEEYGYTF

J gene: TRBJ2-1
clone size: -
D gene: -
V gene: TRBV28
CDR3 DNA: TGTGCCAGCACTCAAATCGGTCATGAGCAGTTCTTC
CDR3 protein: CASTQIGHEQFF

J gene: TRBJ2-2
clone size: -
D gene: -
V gene: TRBV7-8
CDR3 DNA: TGTGCCAGCAGCCATATGGAGGGGTCGAACACCGGGGAGCTGTTTTTT
CDR3 protein: CASSHMEGSNTGELFF

J gene: TRBJ2-1
clone size: few
D gene: -
V gene: TRBV24-1
CDR3 DNA: TGTGCCACCAGTGACCTGCTAGCCGTTGAGCAGTTCTTC
CDR3 protein: CATSDLLAVEQFF

J gene: TRBJ1-6
clone size: -
D gene: TRBD1
V gene: TRBV5-5
CDR3 DNA: TGTGCCAGCAGCTTGGACAGGGGGGTTACCCTTGATTCACCCCTCCACTTT
CDR3 protein: CASSLDRGVTLDSPLHF

J gene: TRBJ2-1
clone size: -
D gene: -
V gene: TRBV21-1
CDR3 DNA: TGTGCCAGCAGCAACCGTAGCGGGAGGGCTAACTACAATGAGCAGTTCTTC
CDR3 protein: CASSNRSGRANYNEQFF

J gene: TRBJ2-2
clone size: -
D gene: TRBD1
V gene: TRBV30
CDR3 DNA: TGTGCCTGGCCGGGACAGGGGGCGAGCACCGGGGAGCTGTTTTTT
CDR3 protein: CAWPGQGASTGELFF

J gene: TRBJ2-2
clone size: -
D gene: TRBD2
V gene: TRBV10-1
CDR3 DNA: TGCGCCAGCAGTGCCAGCCTGGGCGGGAGAGGGACCGGGGAGCTGTTTTTT
CDR3 protein: CASSASLGGRGTGELFF

J gene: TRBJ2-3
clone size: once
D gene: TRBD2
V gene: TRBV28
CDR3 DNA: TGTGCCAGCAGGTCTAGCGGCCCCCCGGATACGCAGTATTTT
CDR3 protein: CASRSSGPPDTQYF

J gene: TRBJ2-5
clone size: -
D gene: TRBD1
V gene: TRBV5-6
CDR3 DNA: TGTGCCAGCAGCTTGCGCAGGGGGCTAGAGACCCAGTACTTC
CDR3 protein: CASSLRRGLETQYF

J gene: TRBJ2-2
clone size: -
D gene: TRBD1
V gene: TRBV6-5
CDR3 DNA: TGTGCCAGCAGCCCCGACAGGGTACCGTCTGGGGAGCTGTTTTTT
CDR3 protein: CASSPDRVPSGELFF

J gene: TRBJ1-5
clone size: -
D gene: -
V gene: TRBV6-6
CDR3 DNA: TGTGCCAGCAGTCGCACCACAGGGAGCAATCAGCCCCAGCATTTT
CDR3 protein: CASSRTTGSNQPQHF

J gene: TRBJ1-1
clone size: once
D gene: -
V gene: TRBV3-1/TRBV3-2
CDR3 DNA: TGTGCCAGCAGCCAATCGGGACGGACTAAGAAGAAAGCTTTCTTT
CDR3 protein: CASSQSGRTKKKAFF

J gene: TRBJ1-1
clone size: -
D gene: -
V gene: TRBV7-2
CDR3 DNA: TGTGCCAGCAGCTTAGGGCAGGGAGGGAACACTGAAGCTTTCTTT
CDR3 protein: CASSLGQGGNTEAFF